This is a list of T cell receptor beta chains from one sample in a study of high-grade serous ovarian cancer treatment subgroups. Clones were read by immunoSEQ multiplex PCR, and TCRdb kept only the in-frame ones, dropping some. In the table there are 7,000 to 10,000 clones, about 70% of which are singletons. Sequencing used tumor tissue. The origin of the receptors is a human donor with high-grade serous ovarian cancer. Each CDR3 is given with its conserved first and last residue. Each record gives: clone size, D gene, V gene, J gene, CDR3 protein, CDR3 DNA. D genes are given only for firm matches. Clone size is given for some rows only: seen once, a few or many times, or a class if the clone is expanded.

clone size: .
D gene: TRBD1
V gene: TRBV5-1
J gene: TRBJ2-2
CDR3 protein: CASSFFGQDTGELFF
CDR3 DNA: TGCGCCAGCAGCTTTTTTGGACAGGACACCGGGGAGCTGTTTTTT

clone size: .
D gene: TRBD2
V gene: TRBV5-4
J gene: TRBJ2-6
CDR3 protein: CASTKAGGQSGANVLTF
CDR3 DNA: TGTGCCAGCACCAAAGCGGGGGGGCAATCTGGGGCCAACGTCCTGACTTTC

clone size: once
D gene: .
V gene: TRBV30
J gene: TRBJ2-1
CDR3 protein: CAWSIGTRPYNEQFF
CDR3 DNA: TGTGCCTGGAGTATTGGGACTCGTCCTTACAATGAGCAGTTCTTC

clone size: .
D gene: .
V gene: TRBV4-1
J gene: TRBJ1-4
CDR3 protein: CASSQTLDEGPGFF
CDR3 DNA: TGCGCCAGCAGCCAAACATTAGATGAGGGGCCCGGGTTTTTT

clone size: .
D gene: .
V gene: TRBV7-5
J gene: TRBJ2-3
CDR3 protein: CARSFTHTQYF
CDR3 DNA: TGTGCCAGAAGCTTCACCCATACGCAGTATTTT

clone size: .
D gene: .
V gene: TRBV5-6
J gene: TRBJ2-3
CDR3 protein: CASSFGGTYTDTQYF
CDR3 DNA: TGTGCCAGCAGCTTCGGGGGGACATACACAGATACGCAGTATTTT

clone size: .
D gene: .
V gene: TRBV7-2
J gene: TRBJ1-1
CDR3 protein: CASSFDPPRTAMNTEAFF
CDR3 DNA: TGTGCCAGCAGCTTCGACCCCCCCCGGACAGCAATGAACACTGAAGCTTTCTTT

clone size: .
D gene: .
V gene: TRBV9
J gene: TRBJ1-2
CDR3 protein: CASSVVPVRGAYGYTF
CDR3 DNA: TGTGCCAGCAGCGTAGTGCCGGTCAGGGGAGCCTATGGCTACACCTTC

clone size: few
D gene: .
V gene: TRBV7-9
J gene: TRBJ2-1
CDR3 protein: CASSLDGVEQFF
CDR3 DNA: TGTGCCAGCAGCTTAGACGGGGTTGAGCAGTTCTTC

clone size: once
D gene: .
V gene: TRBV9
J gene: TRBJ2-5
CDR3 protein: CASSGGRAGQETQYF
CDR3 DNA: TGTGCCAGCAGCGGCGGTAGGGCAGGCCAAGAGACCCAGTACTTC

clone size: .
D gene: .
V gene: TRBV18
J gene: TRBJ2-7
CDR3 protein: CASSPSLGDEQYF
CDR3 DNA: TGTGCCAGCTCACCGTCCTTGGGCGACGAGCAGTACTTC

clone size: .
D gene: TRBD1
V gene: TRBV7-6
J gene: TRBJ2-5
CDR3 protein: CASSPYRGQETQYF
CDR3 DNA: TGTGCCAGCAGCCCCTACAGGGGTCAAGAGACCCAGTACTTC

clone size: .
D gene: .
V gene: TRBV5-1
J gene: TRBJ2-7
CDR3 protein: CASSSRTDTYEQYF
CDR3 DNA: TGCGCCAGCAGCTCTAGGACGGATACCTACGAGCAGTACTTC

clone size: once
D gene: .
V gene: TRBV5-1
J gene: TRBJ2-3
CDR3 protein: CASLVGGNFVTDTQYF
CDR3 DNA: TGCGCCAGCCTTGTAGGGGGGAACTTTGTCACAGATACGCAGTATTTT

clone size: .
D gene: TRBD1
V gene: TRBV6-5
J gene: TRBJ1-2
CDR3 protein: CASSRDRNYGYTF
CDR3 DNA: TGTGCCAGCAGCCGGGACAGAAACTATGGCTACACCTTC

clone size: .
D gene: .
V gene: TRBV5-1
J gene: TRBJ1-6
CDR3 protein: CASTQDRGNSPLHF
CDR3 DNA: TGCGCCAGCACCCAGGACAGAGGCAATTCACCCCTCCACTTT

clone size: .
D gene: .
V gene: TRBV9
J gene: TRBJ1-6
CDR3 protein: CASSVSGDGGSPLHF
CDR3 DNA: TGTGCCAGCAGCGTCTCAGGGGACGGTGGTTCACCCCTCCACTTT

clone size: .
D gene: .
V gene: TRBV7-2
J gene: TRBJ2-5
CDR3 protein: CASSFPGPQETQYF
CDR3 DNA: TGTGCCAGCAGCTTTCCGGGGCCTCAAGAGACCCAGTACTTC

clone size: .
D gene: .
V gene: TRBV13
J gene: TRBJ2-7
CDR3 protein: CASRHPGRPYEQYF
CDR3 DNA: TGTGCCAGCAGGCACCCCGGGCGCCCCTACGAGCAGTACTTC

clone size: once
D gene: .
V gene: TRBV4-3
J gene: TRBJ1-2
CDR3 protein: CASSQDLDQGPTGGYTF
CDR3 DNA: TGCGCCAGCAGCCAAGACCTCGATCAGGGGCCCACGGGTGGCTACACCTTC

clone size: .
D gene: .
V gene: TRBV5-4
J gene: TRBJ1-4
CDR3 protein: CASRRPGQGIGPNEKLFF
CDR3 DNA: TGTGCCAGCAGGCGCCCGGGACAAGGGATAGGACCTAATGAAAAACTGTTTTTT

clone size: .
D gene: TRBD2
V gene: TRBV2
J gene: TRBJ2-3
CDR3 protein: CARTSGGLDTQYF
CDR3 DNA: TGTGCCAGGACTAGCGGGGGACTCGATACGCAGTATTTT

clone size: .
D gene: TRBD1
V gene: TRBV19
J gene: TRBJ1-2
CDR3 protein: CASSLDRGYSYTF
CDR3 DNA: TGTGCCAGTAGTCTCGACAGGGGGTATAGCTACACCTTC

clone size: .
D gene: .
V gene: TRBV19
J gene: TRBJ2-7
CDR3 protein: CASSTNTASYEQYF
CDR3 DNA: TGTGCCAGTAGTACTAACACGGCGTCCTACGAGCAGTACTTC